These 17 T cell receptor beta chains originate from one sample sequenced in a study of blood T cell repertoires in COVID-19. TCRdb's copy holds only in-frame clones and misses some; the assay was immunoSEQ multiplex PCR. The sample carries 60,000 to 70,000 clones, 81% recorded once. The material sequenced was peripheral blood. The receptors here all came from a man older than 75 with acute or convalescent COVID-19.

The V call is TRBV12-2, the J call TRBJ2-3; no DNA check was done on the table's D call, TRBD2. TRBV12-2 is reported as a pseudogene. There are 17 residues in the CDR3. CDR3 amino acids: CASRHSWVRIWVDTQYF. The CDR3 DNA reads TGTGCAAGTCGCCATAGCTGGGTCCGCATTTGGGTAGATACGCAGTATTTT.

This clone has just a few counts. This chain links TRBV6-2 or TRBV6-3 with TRBJ1-5; TRBD1 might be the D (5 bases). CDR1 MNHEY and CDR2 SVGEGT come from the germline V gene. This CDR3 is built from 18 residues. Trimming removed 0 bases from V and 0 bases from J, with 15 bases in between. CDR3 sequence: CASSYSSWGGYSNQPQHF. The CDR3 DNA reads TGTGCCAGCAGTTACTCGTCGTGGGGGGGATATAGCAATCAGCCCCAGCATTTT.

This clone was detected once. This chain uses TRBV4-3 with TRBJ1-2; possible D gene TRBD1, 5 bases. The CDR3 is made up of 15 amino acids. The V gene lost 1 base and the J gene lost 3 bases, with 12 bases spanning the gap. Looked up from germline, CDR1 is LGHNA and CDR2 is YSLEER. CDR3 nucleotides: TGCGCCAGCAGCCAAGCGGAGGGAGGGGACTATGGCTACACCTTC. Residues: CASSQAEGGDYGYTF.

This chain joins TRBV7-3 and TRBJ2-2; D is uncertain. Per germline, CDR1 SGHTA and CDR2 FQGTGA. This CDR3 spans 13 amino acids. V was pared by 0 bases and J by 7 bases, with 6 bases between. CDR3 DNA sequence: TGTGCCAGCAGCTTAACTAGCCTCGGGGAGCTGTTTTTT. Encoded protein: CASSLTSLGELFF. Full variable domain (outside the CDR3, taken from reference TRBV7-3 and TRBJ2-2): GAGVSQTPSNKVTEKGKYVELRCDPISGHTALYWYRQSLGQGPEFLIYFQGTGAADDSGLPNDRFFAVRPEGSVSTLKIQRTERGDSAVYLCASSLTSLGELFFGEGSRLTVL.

The chain combines TRBV6-5 with TRBJ2-1, with 8 bases matching TRBD2. The CDR3 is made up of 13 amino acids. The V and J ends lost 0 bases and 10 bases, in that order; junction bases with no gene match: 2. Germline V CDR1 and CDR2: MNHEY, SVGAGI. The CDR3 is CASSYSRLAEQFF. The CDR3 DNA is TGTGCCAGCAGTTACTCGAGACTAGCGGAGCAGTTCTTC.

V and J are TRBV18 and TRBJ1-2; 7 positions agree with TRBD1. The CDR3 is made up of 16 amino acids. J was trimmed by 0 bases and V by 3 bases; bases with no gene match: 7. Germline V gene sequence: CDR1 KGHSH, CDR2 LQKENI. The CDR3 nucleotides read TGTGCCAGCTCACCCTATCGGGACAGAGCTAACTATGGCTACACCTTC. It is translated as CASSPYRDRANYGYTF.

The chain is built from TRBV7-3 and TRBJ2-3; tentatively, D is TRBD2 (5 bases). This CDR3 is built from 14 residues. V was cut by 5 bases and J by 3 bases, with 12 bases left in between. Germline assignment: CDR1 SGHTA and CDR2 FQGTGA. CDR3 nucleotides: TGTGCCAGCAGCCAACTAGTGGGAACAGATACGCAGTATTTT. This gives the protein CASSQLVGTDTQYF. The variable domain in full, with the rest retrieved from reference TRBV7-3 and TRBJ2-3, is GAGVSQTPSNKVTEKGKYVELRCDPISGHTALYWYRQSLGQGPEFLIYFQGTGAADDSGLPNDRFFAVRPEGSVSTLKIQRTERGDSAVYLCASSQLVGTDTQYFGPGTRLTVL.

This rearrangement joins TRBV18 to TRBJ2-5, with 7 bases identical to TRBD1. With 3 bases clipped from V and 3 bases from J, the junction kept 4 bases outside the gene matches. The CDR3 has 14 residues. The V gene's germline CDR1 is KGHSH and CDR2 LQKENI. The CDR3 region is CASSPPGTEETQYF. In DNA, the CDR3 is TGTGCCAGCTCACCTCCCGGGACAGAAGAGACCCAGTACTTC.

J is TRBJ2-2 and V is TRBV19; TRBD2 agrees at 7 bases. The CDR3 sequence is 14 residues long. Looked up from germline, CDR1 is LNHDA and CDR2 is SQIVND (reference sequence). V trimming: 6 bases; J trimming: 3 bases; junction bases outside the gene matches: 4. The CDR3 spells CASSGGRDTGELFF. The DNA for the CDR3 is TGTGCCAGTAGCGGAGGGAGGGACACCGGGGAGCTGTTTTTT.

The rearrangement uses TRBV11-2 and TRBJ1-2, with D perhaps TRBD1 (5 bases). This CDR3 has 15 amino acids. Trimming took off 5 bases at V and 3 bases at J, with 16 bases between the two ends. Germline V lookup: CDR1 SGHAT, CDR2 FQNNGV. The CDR3 DNA reads as TGTGCCAGCAGCCCTAGTAGGGGCAACTACTATGGCTACACCTTC. It codes for CASSPSRGNYYGYTF. Based on the CDR3 plus reference TRBV11-2 and TRBJ1-2, the full variable domain is EAGVAQSPRYKIIEKRQSVAFWCNPISGHATLYWYQQILGQGPKLLIQFQNNGVVDDSQLPKDRFSAERLKGVDSTLKIQPAKLEDSAVYLCASSPSRGNYYGYTFGSGTRLTVV.

V is TRBV7-8 and J is TRBJ1-4; D perhaps matches TRBD1 (6 bases). The CDR3 runs 15 residues. In germline, CDR1 is SGHVS, CDR2 FQNEAQ. V lost 3 bases and J lost 7, with 15 bases in between. The CDR3 here is CASSFHRDRGEKLFF. The CDR3, as DNA: TGTGCCAGCAGCTTCCACAGGGACCGAGGTGAAAAACTGTTTTTT.

The chain employs TRBV19 and TRBJ2-7; 9 bases fit TRBD2. V trimming: 6 bases; J trimming: 5 bases; junction bases outside the gene matches: 8. This CDR3 spans 14 amino acids. Germline values: CDR1 LNHDA, CDR2 SQIVND (reference sequence). The CDR3 nucleotides read TGTGCCAGTAGCCTAGCGGGGCCCCCTAACGAGCAGTACTTC. Its protein product is CASSLAGPPNEQYF.

The chain employs TRBV2 and TRBJ1-5; D may be TRBD1 (5 bases). The CDR3 is made up of 16 amino acids. V was cut by 4 bases and J by 4 bases, with 17 bases left in between. The germline CDR1 and CDR2 sequences are SNHLY and FYNNEI. CDR3 amino acids: CASSGWGDPLNQPQHF. For the CDR3, the DNA is TGTGCCAGCAGTGGGTGGGGGGACCCTTTGAATCAGCCCCAGCATTTT.

The V gene is TRBV10-3, the J gene TRBJ2-7; TRBD2 matches 12 bases. The CDR3 sequence is 13 residues long. V lost 10 bases to trimming and J lost 5 bases; unmatched junction nucleotides: 6. The germline CDR1 and CDR2 sequences are ENHRY and SYGVKD. CDR3 amino acids: CATGLAGTDEQYF. Written as DNA, the CDR3 is TGTGCCACCGGACTAGCGGGGACGGACGAGCAGTACTTC.

This chain uses TRBV5-5 with TRBJ2-3; TRBD1 is a possible D gene (5 bases). Germline values: CDR1 SGHKS, CDR2 YYEKEE (reference sequence). V was shortened by 4 bases and J by 0 bases, with 15 bases between the two germline ends. This CDR3 spans 16 amino acids. The CDR3 region has the DNA TGTGCCAGCAGCCTGCGTCCCAGGACAAGCACAGATACGCAGTATTTT. The encoded protein is CASSLRPRTSTDTQYF.

This clone was seen a few times. The rearrangement links TRBV7-2 to TRBJ2-2; 8 positions match TRBD2. CDR1 and CDR2 (germline): SGHTA, FQGNSA. The trim removed 0 bases at V and 5 bases at J, leaving 8 bases unmatched. The length of the CDR3 is 17 residues. The CDR3 is CASSLAPAGAGTGELFF. The DNA for the CDR3 is TGTGCCAGCAGCTTAGCCCCAGCGGGAGCTGGAACCGGGGAGCTGTTTTTT.

The genes are TRBV16 and TRBJ2-1; D possibly corresponds to TRBD2 (6 bases). Trimming shortened V by 2 bases and J by 15 bases, and 14 bases separated the two germline ends. Germline lookup yields CDR1 KGHSY and CDR2 FQNENV. The CDR3 has 12 amino acids. CDR3: CASSQGKRGWFF. The CDR3 DNA sequence: TGTGCCAGCAGCCAAGGCAAACGGGGGTGGTTCTTC.